Sequencing of this T cell receptor beta chain was carried out in a study of shared clonotypes between healthy human individuals. Overall study context: A couple of women and a few men aged 18 to 49 made up the donors.

Unsorted PBMC DNA was sequenced on ten immunoSEQ deep assay plates. Original handling: Filtering differed because ImmunoSEQ produced junction-only sequences that carried no quality scores. Method: immunoSEQ multiplex PCR; TCRdb's copy keeps in-frame clones and lacks some. V and J calls plus clone size are reproduced from that table; the DNA served to infer D and trimming. The sample contains nearly 500,000 clones, over 65% of which appear only once. This CDR3 is built from 13 residues. Trimming at V came to 7 bases and at J to 4 bases, leaving 5 bases not matched to a gene. The germline CDR1 and CDR2 sequences are LNHDA and SQIVND (reference sequence).

Sequencing was carried out using PBMCs. The clonotype originates from a woman between 40 and 55 years old in good health. Some clones in this sample may be carry-over from other donors' samples. V is TRBV19 and J is TRBJ1-1, with 8 bases matching TRBD1. For the CDR3, the DNA is TGTGCCAGTAAACGGACAGGGCCCACTGAAGCTTTCTTT. It codes for CASKRTGPTEAFF.